Reported below is one T cell receptor (beta chain). The antigen is not known. This CDR3 spans 15 amino acids. J was trimmed by 4 bases and V by 5 bases; bases with no gene match: 6. Germline assignment: CDR1 KGHSH and CDR2 LQKENI. The data stem from a study of cytomegalovirus exposure and HLA in healthy donors. On the study more broadly: Early released data comprised 80 million or so unique TCRs from HLA-typed donors. General study results and limits: When presence/absence was analysed, sequencing depth was taken to be roughly uniform across donors. Rare TCR sequences predominated, though certain public TCRs were found in many donors.

PCR employed 60 Vbeta and 13 Jbeta primers. The authors' processing: Unique TCR beta chains totaled around 86 million in a later count, with around 11 million of them shared. Produced via immunoSEQ multiplex PCR; TCRdb's table is partial and in-frame only. V and J calls and clone size follow that table, whereas D and trimming were derived from the DNA. The sample totals 140,000 to 150,000 clones. Sequenced: PBMCs. The J gene is TRBJ2-2, the V gene TRBV18; 8 nucleotides align to TRBD2. This clonotype originated in a male donor in good health and CMV-seronegative. The CDR3 bases are TGTGCCAGCTCATCGAGACGGGAGGGCACCGGGGAGCTGTTTTTT. It codes for CASSSRREGTGELFF.